This T cell receptor (beta chain) was found in a study of CD8+CD57+ T cells in acquired aplastic anemia. Across the whole study: Yields of DNA that came from sorted CD4+ and CD8+ cells averaged about 3.5 ug. Study outcomes and limitations: Significant differences in CD8+ Simpson's diversity were not observed between patients and controls. Roughly 27 shared CD8+ CDR3s appeared highly expressed within patients' immunodominant clones.

The TCR beta profiling, which covered VDJ combination and CDR3 sequence, was carried out using genomic DNA as the template. MiXCR, run by TCRdb on the reads, gives a single entry per CDR3 protein. The sample shows roughly 500,000 distinct CDR3 sequences, over 25% of them seen only once. The authors sequenced patients whose flow cytometry had shown CD8+CD57+ cell expansion. Severe acquired aplastic anemia affected all patients. This clonotype was seen ten or more times. Its antigen is as yet unknown. Germline V lookup: CDR1 LNHDA, CDR2 SQIVND (reference sequence). V lost 4 bases, J lost 2 bases, and 14 bases lay in between. The CDR3 runs to 15 residues.

The specimen was sorted CD4+, CD8+, or CD8+CD57+ T cells (not recorded which) from PBMCs. The chain uses TRBV19 and TRBJ2-5; a possible D gene is TRBD1 (5 bases). The source is a human donor with aplastic anemia. The CDR3 coding sequence is TGTGCCAGTAGTACCAGACGACAGCATCAAGAGACCCAGTACTTC. Translation: CASSTRRQHQETQYF.